These 6 T cell receptor beta chains were all obtained from the same sample, sequenced in a study of blood T cell repertoires in COVID-19. The repertoire was sequenced with immunoSEQ multiplex PCR; TCRdb's copy has only in-frame clones and lacks some. The sample has tens of thousands of clones, 83% seen once. The material sequenced was peripheral blood. Every receptor here comes from a man between 65 and 85 years old with acute or convalescent COVID-19.

V usage is TRBV7-7 and J usage is TRBJ2-3, with TRBD2 matching over 8 bases. The CDR3 has 17 residues. Germline V gives CDR1 SSHAT, CDR2 FNYEAQ (reference sequence). Trimming removed 5 bases from V and 2 bases from J; junction bases left unmatched: 12. The CDR3 here is CASSQGRGLGSTDTQYF. The CDR3 DNA sequence: TGTGCCAGCAGCCAAGGGAGGGGACTAGGATCCACAGATACGCAGTATTTT.

The chain is built from TRBV5-1 and TRBJ1-4; possible D gene TRBD1, 6 bases. There are 16 residues in the CDR3. V was pared by 3 bases and J by 5 bases, with 17 bases between. The germline V gene has CDR1 SGHRS and CDR2 YFSETQ. CDR3 coding DNA: TGCGCCAGCAGCTCTCCAATGGGGGCCGAAAATGAAAAACTGTTTTTT. Protein sequence: CASSSPMGAENEKLFF.

The chain combines TRBV27 with TRBJ2-7; D might be TRBD1 (6 bases). This CDR3 has 15 residues. Trimming cost V 2 bases and J 1 base, with 12 bases left between them. CDR1 MNHEY and CDR2 SMNVEV come from the germline V gene (reference sequence). The CDR3, as DNA: TGTGCCAGCAGTTTAGGCCGAACAGGGTCCTACGAGCAGTACTTC. It encodes CASSLGRTGSYEQYF.

The chain carries TRBV28 and TRBJ1-2; TRBD1 is a possible D gene (5 bases). The CDR3 spans 15 residues. The germline gives CDR1 MDHEN, CDR2 SYDVKM. V gave up 6 bases and J gave up 6 bases, with 20 bases separating them. CDR3 sequence (DNA): TGTGCCAGCAGACAAAGAGGGAGGGGAATCCATGGCTACACCTTC. This encodes CASRQRGRGIHGYTF.

This chain joins TRBV27 and TRBJ2-7; TRBD1 matches at 9 bases. V was clipped by 7 bases and J by 2 bases; unmatched bases: 6. This CDR3 has 14 residues. The germline V gene has CDR1 MNHEY and CDR2 SMNVEV (reference sequence). CDR3 sequence: CASKGTGRPYEQYF. The CDR3 DNA follows: TGTGCCAGCAAAGGGACAGGGCGACCCTACGAGCAGTACTTC.

The chain combines TRBV6-2 or TRBV6-3 with TRBJ2-5, with D possibly matching TRBD1 (6 bases). The CDR3 loop spans 13 amino acids. Germline V gene sequence: CDR1 MNHEY, CDR2 SVGEGT. V was pared by 6 bases and J by 5 bases, with 13 bases between. The CDR3 loop reads CASSPQGEETQYF. The CDR3 coding sequence is TGTGCCAGCAGCCCACAGGGAGAGGAGACCCAGTACTTC.